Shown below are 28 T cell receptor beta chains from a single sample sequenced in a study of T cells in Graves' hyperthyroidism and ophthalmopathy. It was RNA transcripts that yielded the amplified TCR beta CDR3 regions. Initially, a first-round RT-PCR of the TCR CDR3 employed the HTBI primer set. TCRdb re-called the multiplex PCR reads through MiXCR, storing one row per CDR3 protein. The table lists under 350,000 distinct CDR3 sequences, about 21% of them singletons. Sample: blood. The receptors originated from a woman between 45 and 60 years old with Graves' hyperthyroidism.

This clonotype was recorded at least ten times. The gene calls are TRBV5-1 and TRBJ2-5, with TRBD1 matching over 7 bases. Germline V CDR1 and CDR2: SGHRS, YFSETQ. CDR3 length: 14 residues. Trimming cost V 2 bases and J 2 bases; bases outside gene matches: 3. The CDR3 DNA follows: TGCGCCAGCAGCTTTTCGACAGGGCAAGAGACCCAGTACTTC. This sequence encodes CASSFSTGQETQYF.

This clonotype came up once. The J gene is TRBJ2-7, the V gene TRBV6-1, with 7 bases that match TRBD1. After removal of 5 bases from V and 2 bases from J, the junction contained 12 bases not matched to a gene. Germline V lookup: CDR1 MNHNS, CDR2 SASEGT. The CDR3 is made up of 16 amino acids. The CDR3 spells CASSPRDSRPPYEQYF. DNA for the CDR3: TGTGCCAGCAGTCCCCGGGACAGTAGACCTCCCTACGAGCAGTACTTC.

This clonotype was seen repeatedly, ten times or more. CDR3 sequence reads: CASSQWGRQETQYF. The CDR3 DNA reads as TGTGCCAGCAGCCAATGGGGGAGACAAGAGACCCAGTACTTC. The J gene is TRBJ2-5, the V gene TRBV3-1; the D gene could be TRBD1 or TRBD2 (5 bases each). CDR3 length equals 14 residues. CDR1 and CDR2 (germline): LGHDT, YNNKEL (reference sequence). The ends were cut back, 2 bases at V and 2 bases at J, with 9 bases in the middle.

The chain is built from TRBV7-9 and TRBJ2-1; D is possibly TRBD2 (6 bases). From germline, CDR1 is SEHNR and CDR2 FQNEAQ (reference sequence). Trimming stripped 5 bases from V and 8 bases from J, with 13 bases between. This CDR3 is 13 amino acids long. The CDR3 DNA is TGTGCCAGCAGCGCCCAATGGAGGGATGAGCAGTTCTTC. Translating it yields CASSAQWRDEQFF.

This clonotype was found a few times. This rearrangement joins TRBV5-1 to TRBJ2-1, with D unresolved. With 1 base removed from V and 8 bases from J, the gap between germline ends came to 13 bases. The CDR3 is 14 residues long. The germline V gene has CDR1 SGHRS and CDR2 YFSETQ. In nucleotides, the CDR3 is TGCGCCAGCAGCTTGCGGGTTCCTTCGTATGAGCAGTTCTTC. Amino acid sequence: CASSLRVPSYEQFF. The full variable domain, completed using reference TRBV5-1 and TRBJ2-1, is KAGVTQTPRYLIKTRGQQVTLSCSPISGHRSVSWYQQTPGQGLQFLFEYFSETQRNKGNFPGRFSGRQFSNSRSEMNVSTLELGDSALYLCASSLRVPSYEQFFGPGTRLTVL.

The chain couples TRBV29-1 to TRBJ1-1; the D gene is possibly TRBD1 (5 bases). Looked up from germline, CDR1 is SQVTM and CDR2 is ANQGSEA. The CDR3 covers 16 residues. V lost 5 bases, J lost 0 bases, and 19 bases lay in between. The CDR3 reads CSVIKRGSLLNTEAFF. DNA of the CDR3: TGCAGCGTTATTAAGAGGGGTTCCCTCCTGAACACTGAAGCTTTCTTT.

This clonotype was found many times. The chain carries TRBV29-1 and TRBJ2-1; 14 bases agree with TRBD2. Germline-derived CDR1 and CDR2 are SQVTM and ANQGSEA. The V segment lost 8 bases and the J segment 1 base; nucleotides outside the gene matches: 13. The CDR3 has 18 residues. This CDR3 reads CSSRLAGGPSESYNEQFF. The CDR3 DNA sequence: TGCAGCTCCAGACTAGCGGGAGGGCCTAGTGAGTCCTACAATGAGCAGTTCTTC.

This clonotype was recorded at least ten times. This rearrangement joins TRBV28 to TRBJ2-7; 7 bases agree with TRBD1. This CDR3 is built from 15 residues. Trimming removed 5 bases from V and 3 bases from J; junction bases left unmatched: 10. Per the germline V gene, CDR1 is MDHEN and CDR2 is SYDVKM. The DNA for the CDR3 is TGTGCCAGCAGTCCGTTACAGGGGACGGACTACGAGCAGTACTTC. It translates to CASSPLQGTDYEQYF.

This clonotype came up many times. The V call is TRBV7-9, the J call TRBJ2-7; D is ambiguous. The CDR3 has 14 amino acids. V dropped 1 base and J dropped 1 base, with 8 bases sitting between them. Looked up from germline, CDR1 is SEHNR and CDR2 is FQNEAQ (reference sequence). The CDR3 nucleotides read TGTGCCAGCAGCTTAGTACCGCGTTCCTACGAGCAGTACTTC. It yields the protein CASSLVPRSYEQYF.

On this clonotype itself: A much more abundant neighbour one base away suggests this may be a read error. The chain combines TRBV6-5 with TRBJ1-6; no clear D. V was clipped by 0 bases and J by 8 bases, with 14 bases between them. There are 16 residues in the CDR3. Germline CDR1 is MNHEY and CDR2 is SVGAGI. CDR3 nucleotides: TGTGCCAGCAGTTACTCGAAGATTTCGATCGATTCACCCCTCCACTTT. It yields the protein CASSYSKISIDSPLHF.

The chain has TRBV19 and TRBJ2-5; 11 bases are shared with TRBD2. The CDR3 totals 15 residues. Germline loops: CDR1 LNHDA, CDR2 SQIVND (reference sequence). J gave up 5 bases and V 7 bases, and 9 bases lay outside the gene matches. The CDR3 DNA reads TGTGCCAGTAAAAATAGCGGGGGGGCCCGTGAGACCCAGTACTTC. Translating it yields CASKNSGGARETQYF.

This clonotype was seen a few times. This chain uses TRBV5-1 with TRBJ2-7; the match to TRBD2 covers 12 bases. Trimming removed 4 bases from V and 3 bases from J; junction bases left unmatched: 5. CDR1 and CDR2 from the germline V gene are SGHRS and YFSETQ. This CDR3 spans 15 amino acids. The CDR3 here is CASSIGLAGYYEQYF. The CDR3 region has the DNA TGCGCCAGCAGCATCGGACTAGCGGGGTACTACGAGCAGTACTTC.

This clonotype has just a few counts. CDR3 loop: CSANRGDPEAFF. CDR3 DNA sequence: TGCAGTGCTAATAGGGGGGATCCTGAAGCTTTCTTT. The chain combines TRBV20-1 with TRBJ1-1; tentatively, D is TRBD1 (6 bases). V dropped 4 bases and J dropped 6 bases, with 12 bases sitting between them. Germline V gives CDR1 DFQATT, CDR2 SNEGSKA (reference sequence). CDR3 size: 12 residues.

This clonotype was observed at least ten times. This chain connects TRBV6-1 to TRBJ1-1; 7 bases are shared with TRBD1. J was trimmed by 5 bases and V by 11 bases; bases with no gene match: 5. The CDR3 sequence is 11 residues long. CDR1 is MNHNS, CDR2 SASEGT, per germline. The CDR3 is CAANRGTEAFF. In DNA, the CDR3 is TGTGCCGCGAACAGGGGAACTGAAGCTTTCTTT.

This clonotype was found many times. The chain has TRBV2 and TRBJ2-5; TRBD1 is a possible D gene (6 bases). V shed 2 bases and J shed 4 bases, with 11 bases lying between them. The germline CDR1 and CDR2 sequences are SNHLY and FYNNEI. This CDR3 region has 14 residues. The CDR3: CASSETPGAETQYF. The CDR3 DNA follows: TGTGCCAGCAGTGAAACCCCAGGGGCAGAGACCCAGTACTTC.

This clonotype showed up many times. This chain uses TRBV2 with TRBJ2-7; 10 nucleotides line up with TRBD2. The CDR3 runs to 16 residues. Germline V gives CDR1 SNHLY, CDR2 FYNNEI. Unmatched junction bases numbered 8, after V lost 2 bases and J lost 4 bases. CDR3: CASSEYNVAGGYEQYF. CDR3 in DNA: TGTGCCAGCAGTGAATATAATGTAGCGGGGGGTTACGAGCAGTACTTC.

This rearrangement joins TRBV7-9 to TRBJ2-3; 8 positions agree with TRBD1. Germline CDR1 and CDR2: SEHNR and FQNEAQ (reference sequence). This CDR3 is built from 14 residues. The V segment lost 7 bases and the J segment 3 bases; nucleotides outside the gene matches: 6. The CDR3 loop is CASNPTGATDTQYF. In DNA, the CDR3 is TGTGCCAGCAACCCGACAGGGGCTACAGATACGCAGTATTTT. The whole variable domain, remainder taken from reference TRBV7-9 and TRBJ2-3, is DTGVSQNPRHKITKRGQNVTFRCDPISEHNRLYWYRQTLGQGPEFLTYFQNEAQLEKSRLLSDRFSAERPKGSFSTLEIQRTEQGDSAMYLCASNPTGATDTQYFGPGTRLTVL.

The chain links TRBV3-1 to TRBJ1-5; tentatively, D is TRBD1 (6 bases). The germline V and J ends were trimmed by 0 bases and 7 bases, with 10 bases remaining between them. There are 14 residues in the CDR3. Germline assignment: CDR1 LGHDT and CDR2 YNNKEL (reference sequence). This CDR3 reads CASSQDQGRQPQHF. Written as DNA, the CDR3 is TGTGCCAGCAGCCAAGATCAGGGGCGGCAGCCCCAGCATTTT.

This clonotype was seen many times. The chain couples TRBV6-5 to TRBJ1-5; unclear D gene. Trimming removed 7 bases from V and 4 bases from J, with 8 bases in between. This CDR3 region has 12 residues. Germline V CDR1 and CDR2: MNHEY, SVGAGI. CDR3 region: CASTSGNQPQHF. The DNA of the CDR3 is TGTGCCAGCACATCTGGGAATCAGCCCCAGCATTTT.

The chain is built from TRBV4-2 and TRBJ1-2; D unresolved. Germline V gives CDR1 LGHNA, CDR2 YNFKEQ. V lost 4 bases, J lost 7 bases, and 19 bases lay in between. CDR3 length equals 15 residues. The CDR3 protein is CASSPGDRSRGGYTF. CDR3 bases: TGTGCCAGCAGCCCCGGGGATCGTTCTCGGGGTGGCTACACCTTC.

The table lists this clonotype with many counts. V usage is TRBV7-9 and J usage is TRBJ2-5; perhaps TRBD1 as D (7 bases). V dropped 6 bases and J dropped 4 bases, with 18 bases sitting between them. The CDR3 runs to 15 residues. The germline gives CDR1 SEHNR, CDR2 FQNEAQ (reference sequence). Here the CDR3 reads CASRTGGGLGETQYF. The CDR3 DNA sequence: TGTGCCAGCAGAACCGGAGGGGGCCTGGGAGAGACCCAGTACTTC. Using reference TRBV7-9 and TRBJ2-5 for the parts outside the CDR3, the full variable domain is DTGVSQNPRHKITKRGQNVTFRCDPISEHNRLYWYRQTLGQGPEFLTYFQNEAQLEKSRLLSDRFSAERPKGSFSTLEIQRTEQGDSAMYLCASRTGGGLGETQYFGPGTRLLVL.

The CDR3 coding sequence is TGTGCCAGCAGCGCAGGACGGACCGGCGGCGCGACCCAGTACTTC. It specifies CASSAGRTGGATQYF. The V and J genes are TRBV6-2 or TRBV6-3 and TRBJ2-5; D call uncertain. Germline V gives CDR1 MNHEY, CDR2 SVGEGT. V shed 6 bases and J shed 7 bases, with 21 bases lying between them. The CDR3 consists of 15 residues.

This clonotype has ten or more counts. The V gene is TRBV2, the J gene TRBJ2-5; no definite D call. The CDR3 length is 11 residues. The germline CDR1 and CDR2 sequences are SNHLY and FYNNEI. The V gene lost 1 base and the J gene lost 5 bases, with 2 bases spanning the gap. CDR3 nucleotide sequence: TGTGCCAGCAGTGAAGGGGAGACCCAGTACTTC. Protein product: CASSEGETQYF.

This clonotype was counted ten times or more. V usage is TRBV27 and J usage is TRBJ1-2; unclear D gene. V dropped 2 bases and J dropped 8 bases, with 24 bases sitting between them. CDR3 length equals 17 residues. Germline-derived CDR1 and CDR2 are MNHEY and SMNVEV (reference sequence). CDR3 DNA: TGTGCCAGCAGTTTAACGAGGGCCCATTCTGGAAGGCGGGGCTACACCTTC. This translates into CASSLTRAHSGRRGYTF.

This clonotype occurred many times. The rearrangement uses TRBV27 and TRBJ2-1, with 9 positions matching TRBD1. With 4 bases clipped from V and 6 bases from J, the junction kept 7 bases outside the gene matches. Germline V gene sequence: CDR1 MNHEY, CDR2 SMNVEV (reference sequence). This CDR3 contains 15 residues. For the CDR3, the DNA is TGTGCCAGCAGTTCAATCCGGGACAGGGTCAATGAGCAGTTCTTC. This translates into CASSSIRDRVNEQFF.

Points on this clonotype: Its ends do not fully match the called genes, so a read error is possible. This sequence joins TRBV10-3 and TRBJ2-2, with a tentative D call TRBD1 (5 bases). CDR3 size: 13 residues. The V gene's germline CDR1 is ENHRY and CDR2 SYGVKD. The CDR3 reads CAISEDPIGELFF. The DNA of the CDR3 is TGTGCCATCAGTGAAGACCCCATAGGGGAACTGTTTTTT.

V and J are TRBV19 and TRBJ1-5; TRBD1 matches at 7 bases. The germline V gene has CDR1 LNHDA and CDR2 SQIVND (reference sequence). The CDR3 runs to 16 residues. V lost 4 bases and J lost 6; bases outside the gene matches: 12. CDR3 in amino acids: CASSKWTGPMSQPQHF. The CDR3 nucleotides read TGTGCCAGTAGTAAATGGACAGGCCCGATGAGTCAGCCCCAGCATTTT.

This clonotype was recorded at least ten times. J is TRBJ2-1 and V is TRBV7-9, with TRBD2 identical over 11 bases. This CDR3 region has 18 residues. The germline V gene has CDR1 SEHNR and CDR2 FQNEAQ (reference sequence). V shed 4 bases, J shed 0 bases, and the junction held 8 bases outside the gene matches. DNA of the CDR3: TGTGCCAGCAGCTCAGGACTAGCGGGCCGATCCTCCTACAATGAGCAGTTCTTC. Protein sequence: CASSSGLAGRSSYNEQFF.